This T cell receptor (beta chain) was found in a study of technical replicates of blood from a handful of donors listed by TCRdb under 2017. The CDR3 goes from the cysteine to the phenylalanine over 16 residues. The CDR3 DNA has 48 bases and is translated from base 1. CDR1 and CDR2 are read off the germline V gene as MGHRA and YSYEKL. After removal of 2 bases from V and 12 bases from J, the junction retains 15 bases not matched to a gene. Library method: the immunoSEQ multiplex PCR assay. TCRdb limited this immuneACCESS table to in-frame rearrangements with V and J called. A share of clones is missing; checked studies link under half to unresolved V genes, and the rest is unexplained. This sample gives tens of thousands of clones in total; 94% of them show up just once. Jointly, the top ten make up 0.26% of the sample. About this clone itself: No cognate antigen has been identified for it. Base-call qualities are not available, and no considerably larger clone is one nucleotide away.

Sequenced: T cells isolated from PBMCs. This chain joins TRBV4-1 to TRBJ2-1, with 8 bases aligning to TRBD2. The TCR was taken from a human donor in good health. The CDR3 amino acid sequence is: CASSQTVTSVPDWQFF. The DNA sequence follows: TGCGCCAGCAGCCAAACCGTGACTAGCGTGCCCGATTGGCAGTTCTTC.